This section outlines one T cell receptor beta chain sequence together with its context. The CDR3 totals 17 residues. The germline gives CDR1 MGHDK, CDR2 SYGVNS. The V gene end was trimmed by 6 bases and the J gene end by 7 bases; junction bases not matched to a gene: 13. Described treatment: about 20 received Ad26.COV2.S at low or high dose, single or two shots; five or six received placebo; per-sample allocation not given. Collection of the samples took place on day 63 after the first injection of vaccine or placebo. Repertoires were generated with immunoSEQ multiplex PCR, while TCRdb's copy carries only in-frame clones and drops some. Of about 350,000 clones in the sample, approximately 86% are singletons; the top ten hold about 10%. This sample was included in a study of Ad26.COV2.S vaccination and SARS-CoV-2 variants.

This sequence originates from a person aged 18-60 years who received the Ad26.COV2.S COVID-19 vaccine or a placebo. The sequences come from peripheral blood, collected in a trial of Ad26.COV2.S vaccine versus placebo. This rearrangement joins TRBV25-1 to TRBJ1-6, with 9 bases aligning to TRBD1. The CDR3 nucleotides read TGTGCCAGCAGGAGTTCCGGGACAGGGTTGCTGAATTCACCCCTCCACTTT. Protein product: CASRSSGTGLLNSPLHF.